The source of this TCR beta chain is a study of CXCR3-negative and CXCR3-positive naive CD8 T cells. With respect to this clonotype: Its matching antigen is unknown.

The CDR3 runs to 15 residues. Per the germline V gene, CDR1 is MNHEY and CDR2 is SVGAGI. Libraries of TRB cDNA were made by 5' RACE and carried UMIs. TCRdb reprocessed the 5' RACE reads; each CDR3 protein has one entry and no DNA is given. The sample shows several thousand distinct CDR3 sequences, and approximately 1.3% sits with its ten largest clones. Those CD8+ T cells considered naive were CD45RO-CCR7+CD27+CD95-. The study's findings and limits: After cryopreservation, expression of CXCR3 was partially reduced, and most assays were run with fresh PBMCs. Greater hydrophobicity was found in TRB CDR3s of CXCR3-positive naive cells than of CXCR3-negative naive cells. Researchers reported similar TRBV-TRBJ usage in naive CXCR3-negative and CXCR3-positive cells, though memory differed.

The chain couples TRBV6-5 to TRBJ1-3. The source of this sequence is a human donor in good health. Some clones in this sample may be carry-over from other donors' samples. The source material was naive CXCR3+ CD8+ T cells from blood. The sample's subset: CD45RO-CCR7+CD27+CD95- naive CD8+ T cells expressing CXCR3 (TNR3+). CDR3: CASRTTEEPGNTIYF.